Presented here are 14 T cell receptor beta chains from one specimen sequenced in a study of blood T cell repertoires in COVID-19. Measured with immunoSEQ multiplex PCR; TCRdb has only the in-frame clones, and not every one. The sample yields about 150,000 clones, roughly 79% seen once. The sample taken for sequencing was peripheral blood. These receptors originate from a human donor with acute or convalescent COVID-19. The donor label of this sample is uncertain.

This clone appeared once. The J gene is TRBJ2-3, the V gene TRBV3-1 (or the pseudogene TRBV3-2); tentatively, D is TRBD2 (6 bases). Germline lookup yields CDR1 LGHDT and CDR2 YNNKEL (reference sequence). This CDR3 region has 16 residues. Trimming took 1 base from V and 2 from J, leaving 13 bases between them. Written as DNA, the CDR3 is TGTGCCAGCAGCCAAGCGGGGCGGGGACCCACAGATACGCAGTATTTT. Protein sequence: CASSQAGRGPTDTQYF.

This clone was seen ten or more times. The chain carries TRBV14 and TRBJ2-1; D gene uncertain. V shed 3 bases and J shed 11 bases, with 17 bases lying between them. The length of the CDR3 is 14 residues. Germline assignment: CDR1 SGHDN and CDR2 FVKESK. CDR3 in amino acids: CASSHFLTTSKQFF. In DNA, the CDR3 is TGTGCCAGCAGCCACTTCCTTACGACATCTAAGCAGTTCTTC.

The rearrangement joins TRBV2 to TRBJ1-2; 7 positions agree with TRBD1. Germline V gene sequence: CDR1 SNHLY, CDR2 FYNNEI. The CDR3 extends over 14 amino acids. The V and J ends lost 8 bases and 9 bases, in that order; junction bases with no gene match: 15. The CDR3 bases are TGTGCCAGCCGTAACCCGACAGGGATCTCAAGCTACACCTTC. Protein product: CASRNPTGISSYTF.

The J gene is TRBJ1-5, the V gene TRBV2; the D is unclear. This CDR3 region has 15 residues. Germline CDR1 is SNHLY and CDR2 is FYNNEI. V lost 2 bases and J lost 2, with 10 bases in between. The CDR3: CASSEFSSGNQPQHF. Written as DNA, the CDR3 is TGTGCCAGCAGTGAATTTTCCTCCGGCAATCAGCCCCAGCATTTT.

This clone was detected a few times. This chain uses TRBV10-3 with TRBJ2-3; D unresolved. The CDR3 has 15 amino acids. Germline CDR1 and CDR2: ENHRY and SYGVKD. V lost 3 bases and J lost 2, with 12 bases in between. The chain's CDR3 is CAISDGDQTTDTQYF. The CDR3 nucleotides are TGTGCCATCAGTGACGGAGACCAGACCACAGATACGCAGTATTTT.

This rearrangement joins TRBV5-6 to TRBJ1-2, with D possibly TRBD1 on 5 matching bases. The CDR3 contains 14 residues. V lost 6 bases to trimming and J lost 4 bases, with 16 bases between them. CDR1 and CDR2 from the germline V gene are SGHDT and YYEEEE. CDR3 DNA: TGTGCCAGCAACTGGGGGGGAACCTCCTATGGCTACACCTTC. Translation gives CASNWGGTSYGYTF.

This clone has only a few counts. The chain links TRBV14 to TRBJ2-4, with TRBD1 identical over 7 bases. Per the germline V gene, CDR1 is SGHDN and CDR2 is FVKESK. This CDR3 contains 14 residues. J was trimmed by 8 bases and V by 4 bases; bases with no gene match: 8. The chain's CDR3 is CASSPRMQGDIQYF. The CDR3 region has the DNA TGTGCCAGCAGCCCTCGGATGCAGGGGGACATTCAGTACTTC.

In DNA form, the CDR3 reads TGTGCCAGCAGTTATTACAATGAGCAGTTCTTC. Its protein product is CASSYYNEQFF. The chain is built from TRBV3-1 (or the pseudogene TRBV3-2) and TRBJ2-1, with D hard to call. With 6 bases removed from V and 4 bases from J, the gap between germline ends came to 4 bases. The CDR3 sequence is 11 residues long. Per germline, CDR1 LGHDT and CDR2 YNNKEL (reference sequence).

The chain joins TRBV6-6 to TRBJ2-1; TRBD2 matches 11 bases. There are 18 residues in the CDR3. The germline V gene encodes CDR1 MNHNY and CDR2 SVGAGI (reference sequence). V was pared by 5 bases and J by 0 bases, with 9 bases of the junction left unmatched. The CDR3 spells CASSRPGTSGLSYNEQFF. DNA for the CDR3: TGTGCCAGCAGTCGACCTGGGACTAGCGGACTCTCCTACAATGAGCAGTTCTTC.

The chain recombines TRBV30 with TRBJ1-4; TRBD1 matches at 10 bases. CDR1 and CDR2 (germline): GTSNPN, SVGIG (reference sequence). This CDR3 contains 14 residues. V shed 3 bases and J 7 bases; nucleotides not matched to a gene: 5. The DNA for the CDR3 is TGTGCCTGGAGCAGGACAGGGGGTGGTGAAAAACTGTTTTTT. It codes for CAWSRTGGGEKLFF.

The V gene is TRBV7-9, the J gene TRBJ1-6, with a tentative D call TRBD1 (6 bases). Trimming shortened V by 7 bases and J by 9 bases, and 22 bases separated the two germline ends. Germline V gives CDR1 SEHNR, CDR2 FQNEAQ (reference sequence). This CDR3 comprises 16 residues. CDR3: CASTFGAGTFSSPLHF. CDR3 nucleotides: TGTGCCAGCACCTTCGGGGCCGGGACATTTAGTTCACCCCTCCACTTT.

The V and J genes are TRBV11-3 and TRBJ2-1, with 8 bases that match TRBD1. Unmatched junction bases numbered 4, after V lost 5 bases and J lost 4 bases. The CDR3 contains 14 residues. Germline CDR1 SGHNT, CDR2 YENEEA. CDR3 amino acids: CASSPRTGYNEQFF. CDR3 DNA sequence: TGTGCCAGCAGCCCACGGACAGGGTACAATGAGCAGTTCTTC.

The CDR3 nucleotides read TGTGCCAGCAGCTTAGAGTCGGGCACTGAAGCTTTCTTT. Its translation: CASSLESGTEAFF. The chain couples TRBV11-3 to TRBJ1-1; D ambiguous. The V end lost 0 bases, the J end lost 4 bases, and 6 bases lay between the germline ends. Looked up from germline, CDR1 is SGHNT and CDR2 is YENEEA. The CDR3 spans 13 residues.

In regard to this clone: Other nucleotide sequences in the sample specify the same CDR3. The DNA for the CDR3 is TGTGCCAGCAGTTGGGGACAAAACACTGAAGCTTTCTTT. Residues: CASSWGQNTEAFF. This chain connects TRBV6-5 to TRBJ1-1, with D possibly being TRBD1 (6 bases). CDR3 length: 13 amino acids. Trimming removed 4 bases at V and 2 bases at J, with 8 bases between. Germline assignment: CDR1 MNHEY and CDR2 SVGAGI.